This is a list of T cell receptor beta chains from one sample in a study of cytomegalovirus exposure and HLA in healthy donors. Profiled with immunoSEQ multiplex PCR; TCRdb holds only in-frame clones, not every one. The table shows some 86,000 clones, with roughly 83% occurring only once. The sequenced material came from PBMCs. The receptor source for this set is a woman aged 40 to 50 in good health and CMV-seropositive. The CDR3 runs from the conserved cysteine through the conserved F or W. The order of the fields is clone size, V gene, D gene, J gene, CDR3 DNA, CDR3 protein. A D gene is named only where the DNA matches it firmly. Not every row has a clone size; where given, it reads once, few, many or a size class.

once	TRBV4-2	.	TRBJ2-7	TGTGCCAGCAGCCAAGCTGGGGCTCGCTCCTACGAGCAGTACTTC	CASSQAGARSYEQYF
.	TRBV6-1	.	TRBJ1-5	TGTGCCAGCACCGGTTATAGCAATCAGCCCCAGCATTTT	CASTGYSNQPQHF
.	TRBV13	TRBD2	TRBJ2-2	TGTGCCAGCAGCCTACTAGCGGGAGACATTCCCGGGGAGCTGTTTTTT	CASSLLAGDIPGELFF
.	TRBV28	TRBD1	TRBJ2-7	TGTGCCAGCAGTTTGACAGGGGACGAGCAGTACTTC	CASSLTGDEQYF
.	TRBV18	TRBD1	TRBJ1-1	TGTGCCAGCTCACCAAGGAGACAGGGGCAGAACACTGAAGCTTTCTTT	CASSPRRQGQNTEAFF
.	TRBV19	.	TRBJ2-2	TGTGCCAGTAGTATTTTCGGGATGCAAAACAGCGGGGAGCTGTTTTTT	CASSIFGMQNSGELFF
.	TRBV5-4	TRBD2	TRBJ2-5	TGTGCCAGCAGCCCGGGACTAGCGGGGCCCCTAGGGGAGACCCAGTACTTC	CASSPGLAGPLGETQYF
.	TRBV19	TRBD1	TRBJ1-1	TGTGCCAGTAGTATCCGAGGAGTGGTCAGGGGGCCCTCTGAAGCTTTCTTT	CASSIRGVVRGPSEAFF
.	TRBV30	.	TRBJ1-4	TGTGCCTGGAGTGAGAATGACAATCTTCTGTTTTTT	CAWSENDNLLFF
few	TRBV28	.	TRBJ2-7	TGTGCCAGCACCCCTGGGGGGGGCGGCTCCTACGAGCAGTACTTC	CASTPGGGGSYEQYF
.	TRBV18	TRBD1	TRBJ1-5	TGTGCCAGCTCACCAACACAGGGGGCGAGGGATCAGCCCCAGCATTTT	CASSPTQGARDQPQHF
.	TRBV7-9	TRBD1	TRBJ1-1	TGTGCCAGCAGCTCCCTCCGACAGGGGGTGAACACTGAAGCTTTCTTT	CASSSLRQGVNTEAFF
.	TRBV30	.	TRBJ1-2	TGTGCCTGGAGTGTACATCACGATGGCTACACCTTC	CAWSVHHDGYTF
.	TRBV15	.	TRBJ2-1	TGTGCCACCAGCAGAGATCGAGAGGAGGCGCGGCGTTATACTTACAATGAGCAGTTCTTC	CATSRDREEARRYTYNEQFF
.	TRBV7-9	.	TRBJ2-5	TGTGCCAGCAGCGTGAGTAGAGAAGAGACCCAGTACTTC	CASSVSREETQYF
.	TRBV12-5	.	TRBJ2-3	TGTGCTAGTGGTTTGATTGGACAGTCCACAGATACGCAGTATTTT	CASGLIGQSTDTQYF
.	TRBV4-2	TRBD2	TRBJ2-1	TGTGCCAGCAGCCAGACTTTACCAGCGGGAGAATCATGGGGTGAGCAGTTCTTC	CASSQTLPAGESWGEQFF
.	TRBV4-1	TRBD2	TRBJ2-3	TGCGCCAGCAGCCAGAGACTAGCGGGAGAGGAAGTAGATACGCAGTATTTT	CASSQRLAGEEVDTQYF
.	TRBV6-5	.	TRBJ1-6	TGTGCCAGCAGTTACGAGGGGGGGAATTCACCCCTCCACTTT	CASSYEGGNSPLHF
.	TRBV9	.	TRBJ1-4	TGTGCCAGCAGCGTAGGGACATATGACGAAAAACTGTTTTTT	CASSVGTYDEKLFF
.	TRBV7-6	TRBD2	TRBJ2-1	TGTGCCAGCAGCTTAATCGCTAGCGGAGGCCCGAGGGAGCAGTTCTTC	CASSLIASGGPREQFF
.	TRBV27	.	TRBJ1-1	TGTGCCAGCAGTTCAGACAGACCGAACACTGAAGCTTTCTTT	CASSSDRPNTEAFF